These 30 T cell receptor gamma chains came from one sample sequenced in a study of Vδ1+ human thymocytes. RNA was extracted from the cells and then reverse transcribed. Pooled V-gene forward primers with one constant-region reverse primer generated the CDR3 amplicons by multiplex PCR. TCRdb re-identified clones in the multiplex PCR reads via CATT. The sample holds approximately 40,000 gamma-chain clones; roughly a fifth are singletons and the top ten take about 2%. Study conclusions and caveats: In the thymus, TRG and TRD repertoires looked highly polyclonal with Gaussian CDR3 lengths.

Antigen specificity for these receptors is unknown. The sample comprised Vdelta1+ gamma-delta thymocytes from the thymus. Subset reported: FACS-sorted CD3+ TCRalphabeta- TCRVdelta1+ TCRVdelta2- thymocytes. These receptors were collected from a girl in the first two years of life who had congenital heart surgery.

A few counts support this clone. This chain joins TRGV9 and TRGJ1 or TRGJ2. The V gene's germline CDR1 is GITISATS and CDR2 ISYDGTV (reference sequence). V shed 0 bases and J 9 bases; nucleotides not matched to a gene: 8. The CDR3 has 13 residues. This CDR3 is CALWEVHDGKKLF. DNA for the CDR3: TGTGCCTTGTGGGAGGTGCATGATGGTAAGAAACTCTTT.

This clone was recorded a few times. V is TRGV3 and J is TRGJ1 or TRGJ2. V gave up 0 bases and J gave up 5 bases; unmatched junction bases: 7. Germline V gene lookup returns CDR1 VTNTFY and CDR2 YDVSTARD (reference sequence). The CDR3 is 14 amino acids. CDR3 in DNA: TGTGCCACCTGGGACAGGCGGAGAAATTATAAGAAACTCTTT. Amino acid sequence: CATWDRRRNYKKLF.

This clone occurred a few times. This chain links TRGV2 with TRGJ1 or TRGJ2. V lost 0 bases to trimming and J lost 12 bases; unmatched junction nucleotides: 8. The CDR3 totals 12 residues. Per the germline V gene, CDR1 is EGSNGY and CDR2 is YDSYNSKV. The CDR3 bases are TGTGCCACCTGGGACGGGCTTTGGGGGAAACTCTTT. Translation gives CATWDGLWGKLF.

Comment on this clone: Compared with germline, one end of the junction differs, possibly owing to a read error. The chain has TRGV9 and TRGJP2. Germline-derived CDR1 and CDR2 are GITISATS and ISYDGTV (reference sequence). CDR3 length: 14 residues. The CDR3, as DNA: TGTGCCTTGAGGGAACCGAGTAGTGATTGGATCAAGACGTTT. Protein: CALREPSSDWIKTF.

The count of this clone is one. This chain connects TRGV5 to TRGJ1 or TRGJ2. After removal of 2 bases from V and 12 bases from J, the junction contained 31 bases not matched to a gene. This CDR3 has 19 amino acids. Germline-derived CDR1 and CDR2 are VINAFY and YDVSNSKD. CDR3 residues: CATWDMIDWSENGEWRKLF. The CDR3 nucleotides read TGTGCCACCTGGGACATGATAGATTGGTCAGAAAATGGAGAATGGAGGAAACTCTTT.

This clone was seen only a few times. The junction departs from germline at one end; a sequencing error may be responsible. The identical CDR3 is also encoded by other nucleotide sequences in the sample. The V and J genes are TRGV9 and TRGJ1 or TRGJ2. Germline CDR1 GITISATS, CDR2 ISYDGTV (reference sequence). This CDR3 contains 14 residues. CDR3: CALGVPSNYYKKLF. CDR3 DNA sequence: TGTGCCTTGGGCGTACCCTCGAATTATTATAAGAAACTCTTC.

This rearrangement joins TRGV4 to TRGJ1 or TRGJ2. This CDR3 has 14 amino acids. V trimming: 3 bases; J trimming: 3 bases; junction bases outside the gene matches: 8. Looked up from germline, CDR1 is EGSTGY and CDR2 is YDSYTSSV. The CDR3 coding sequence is TGTGCCACCTGGGATCAAAGGGGTTATTATAAGAAACTCTTT. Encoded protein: CATWDQRGYYKKLF.

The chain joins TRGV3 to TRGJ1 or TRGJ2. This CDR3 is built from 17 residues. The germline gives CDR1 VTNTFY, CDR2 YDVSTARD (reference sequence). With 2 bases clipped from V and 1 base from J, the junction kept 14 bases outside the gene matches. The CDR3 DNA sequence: TGTGCCACCTGGGACACCCCGAAATATACCAATTATTATAAGAAACTCTTT. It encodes CATWDTPKYTNYYKKLF.

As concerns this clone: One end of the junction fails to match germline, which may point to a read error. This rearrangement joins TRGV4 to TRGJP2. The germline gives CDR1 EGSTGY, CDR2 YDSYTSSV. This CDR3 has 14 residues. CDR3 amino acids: CATWLNSSDWIKTF. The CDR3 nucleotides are TGTGCCACCTGGCTAAATAGCAGTGATTGGATCAAGACGTTT.

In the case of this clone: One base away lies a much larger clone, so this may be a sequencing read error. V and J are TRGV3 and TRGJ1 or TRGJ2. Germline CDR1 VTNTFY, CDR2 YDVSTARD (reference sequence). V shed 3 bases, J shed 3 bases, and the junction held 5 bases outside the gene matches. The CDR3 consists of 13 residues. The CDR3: CATWDEGYYKKLF. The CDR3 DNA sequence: TGTGCCACCTGGGACGAGGGTTATTATAAGAAACTCTTT.

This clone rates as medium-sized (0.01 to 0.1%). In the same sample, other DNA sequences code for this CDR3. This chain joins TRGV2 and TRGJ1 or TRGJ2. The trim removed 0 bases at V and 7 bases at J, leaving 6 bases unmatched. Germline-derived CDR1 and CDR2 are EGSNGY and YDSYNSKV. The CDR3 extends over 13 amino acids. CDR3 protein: CATWDGQGYKKLF. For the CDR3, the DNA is TGTGCCACCTGGGACGGGCAGGGGTATAAGAAACTCTTT.

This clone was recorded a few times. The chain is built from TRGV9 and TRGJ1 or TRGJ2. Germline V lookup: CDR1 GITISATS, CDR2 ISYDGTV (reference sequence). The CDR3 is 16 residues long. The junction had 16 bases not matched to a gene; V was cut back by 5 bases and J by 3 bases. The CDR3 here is CALWALKRRFYYKKLF. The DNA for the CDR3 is TGTGCCTTGTGGGCGTTAAAGCGGCGATTTTATTATAAGAAACTCTTT.

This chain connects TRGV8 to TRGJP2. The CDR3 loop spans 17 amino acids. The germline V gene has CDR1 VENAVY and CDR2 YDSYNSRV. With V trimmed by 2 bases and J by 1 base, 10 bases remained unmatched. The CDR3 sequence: CATWDKVSVSSDWIKTF. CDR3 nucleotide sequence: TGTGCCACCTGGGATAAGGTCTCGGTTAGTAGTGATTGGATCAAGACGTTT.

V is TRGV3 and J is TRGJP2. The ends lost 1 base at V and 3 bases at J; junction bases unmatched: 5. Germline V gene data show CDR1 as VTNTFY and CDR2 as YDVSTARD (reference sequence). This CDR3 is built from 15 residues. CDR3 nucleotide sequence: TGTGCCACCTGGGACAGTACTGGTAGTGATTGGATCAAGACGTTT. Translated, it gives CATWDSTGSDWIKTF.

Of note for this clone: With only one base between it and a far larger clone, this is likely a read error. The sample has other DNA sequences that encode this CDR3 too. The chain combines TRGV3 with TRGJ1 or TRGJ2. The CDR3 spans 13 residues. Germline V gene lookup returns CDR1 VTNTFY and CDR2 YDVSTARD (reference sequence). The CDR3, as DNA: TGCGCCACCTGGGACAGGAATTATTATAAGAAACTCTTT. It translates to CATWDRNYYKKLF.

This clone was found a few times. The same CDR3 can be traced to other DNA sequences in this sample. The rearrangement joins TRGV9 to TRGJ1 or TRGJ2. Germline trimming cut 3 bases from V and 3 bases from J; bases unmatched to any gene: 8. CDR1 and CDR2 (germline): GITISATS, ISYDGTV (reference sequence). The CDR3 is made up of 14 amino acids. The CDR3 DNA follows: TGTGCCTTGTGGGAGCCCCCCACTTATTATAAGAAACTCTTT. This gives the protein CALWEPPTYYKKLF.

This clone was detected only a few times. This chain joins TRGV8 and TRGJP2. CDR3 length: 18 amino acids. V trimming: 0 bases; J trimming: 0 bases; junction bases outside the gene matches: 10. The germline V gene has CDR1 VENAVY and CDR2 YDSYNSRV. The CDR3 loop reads CATWDREGGNSSDWIKTF. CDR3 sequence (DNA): TGTGCCACCTGGGATAGGGAGGGGGGTAATAGTAGTGATTGGATCAAGACGTTT.

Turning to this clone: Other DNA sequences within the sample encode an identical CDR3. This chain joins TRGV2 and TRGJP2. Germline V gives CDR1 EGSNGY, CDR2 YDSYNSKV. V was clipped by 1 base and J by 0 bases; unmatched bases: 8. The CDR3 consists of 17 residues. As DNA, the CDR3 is TGTGCCACCTGGGACGGCGGTTCATATAGTAGTGATTGGATCAAGACGTTT. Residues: CATWDGGSYSSDWIKTF.

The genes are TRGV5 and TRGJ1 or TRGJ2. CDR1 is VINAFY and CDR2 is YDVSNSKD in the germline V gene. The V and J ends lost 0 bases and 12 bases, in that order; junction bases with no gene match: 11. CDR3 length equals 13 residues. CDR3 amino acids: CATWDRPQGVKLF. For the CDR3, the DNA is TGTGCCACCTGGGACAGGCCGCAGGGTGTGAAACTCTTT.

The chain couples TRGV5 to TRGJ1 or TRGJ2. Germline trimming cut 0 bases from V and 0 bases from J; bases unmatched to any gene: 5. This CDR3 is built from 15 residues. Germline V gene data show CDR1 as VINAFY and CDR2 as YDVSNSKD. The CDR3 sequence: CATWDRPKNYYKKLF. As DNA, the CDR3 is TGTGCCACCTGGGACAGGCCAAAGAATTATTATAAGAAACTCTTT.

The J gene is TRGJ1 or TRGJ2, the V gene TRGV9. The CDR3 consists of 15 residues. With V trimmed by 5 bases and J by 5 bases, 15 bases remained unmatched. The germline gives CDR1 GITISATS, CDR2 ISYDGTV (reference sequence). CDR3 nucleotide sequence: TGTGCCTTGTGGGTTAAGACCCGAGTGAATTATAAGAAACTCTTT. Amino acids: CALWVKTRVNYKKLF.

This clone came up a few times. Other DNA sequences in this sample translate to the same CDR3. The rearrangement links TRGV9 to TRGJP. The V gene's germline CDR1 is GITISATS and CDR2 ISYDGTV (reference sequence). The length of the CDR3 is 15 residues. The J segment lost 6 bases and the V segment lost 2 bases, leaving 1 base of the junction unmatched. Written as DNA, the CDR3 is TGTGCCTTGTGGGAGGGAGAGTTGGGCAAAAAAATCAAGGTATTT. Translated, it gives CALWEGELGKKIKVF.

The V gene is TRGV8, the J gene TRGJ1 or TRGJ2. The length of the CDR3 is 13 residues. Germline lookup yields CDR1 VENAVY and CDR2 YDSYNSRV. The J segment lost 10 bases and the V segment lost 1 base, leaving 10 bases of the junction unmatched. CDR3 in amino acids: CATWDSYGSKKLF. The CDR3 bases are TGTGCCACCTGGGATAGCTATGGCAGCAAGAAACTCTTT.

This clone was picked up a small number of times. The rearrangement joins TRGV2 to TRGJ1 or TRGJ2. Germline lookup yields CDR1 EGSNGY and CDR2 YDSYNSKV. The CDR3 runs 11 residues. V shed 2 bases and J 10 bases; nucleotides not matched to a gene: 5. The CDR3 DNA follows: TGTGCCACCTGGGACGATTCAAAGAAACTCTTT. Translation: CATWDDSKKLF.

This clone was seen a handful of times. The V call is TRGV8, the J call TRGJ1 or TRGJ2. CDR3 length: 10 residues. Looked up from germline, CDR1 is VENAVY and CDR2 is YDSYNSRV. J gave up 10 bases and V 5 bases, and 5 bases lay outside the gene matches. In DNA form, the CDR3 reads TGTGCCACCTGGGGCCCAAAGAAACTCTTT. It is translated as CATWGPKKLF.

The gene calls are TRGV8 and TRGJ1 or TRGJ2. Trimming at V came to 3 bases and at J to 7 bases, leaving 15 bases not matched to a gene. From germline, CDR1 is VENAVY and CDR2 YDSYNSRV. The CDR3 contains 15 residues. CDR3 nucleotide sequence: TGTGCCACCTGGGATCCCAAAGGGTTTAGGTATAAGAAACTCTTT. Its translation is CATWDPKGFRYKKLF.

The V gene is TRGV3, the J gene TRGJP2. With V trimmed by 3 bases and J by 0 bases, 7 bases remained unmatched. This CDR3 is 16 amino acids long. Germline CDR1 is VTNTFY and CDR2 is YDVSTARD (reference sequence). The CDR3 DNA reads TGTGCCACCTGGGACGGAGTAAATAGTAGTGATTGGATCAAGACGTTT. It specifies CATWDGVNSSDWIKTF.

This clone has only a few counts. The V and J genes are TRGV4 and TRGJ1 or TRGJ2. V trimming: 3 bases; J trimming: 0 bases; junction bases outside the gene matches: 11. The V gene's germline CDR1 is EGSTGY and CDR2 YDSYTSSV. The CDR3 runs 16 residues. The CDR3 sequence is CATWDPTNSNYYKKLF. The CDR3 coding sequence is TGTGCCACCTGGGATCCCACTAATTCGAATTATTATAAGAAACTCTTT.

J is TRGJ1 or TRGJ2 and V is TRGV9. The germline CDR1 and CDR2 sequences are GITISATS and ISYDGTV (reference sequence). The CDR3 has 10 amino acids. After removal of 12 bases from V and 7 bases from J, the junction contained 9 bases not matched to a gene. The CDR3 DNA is TGTGCCCCCCCCGGGTATAAGAAACTCTTT. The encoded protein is CAPPGYKKLF.

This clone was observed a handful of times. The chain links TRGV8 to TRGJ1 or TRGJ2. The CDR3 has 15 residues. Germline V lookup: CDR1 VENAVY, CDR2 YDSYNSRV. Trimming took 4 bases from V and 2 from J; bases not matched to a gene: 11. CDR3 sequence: CATWDGRADYYKKLF. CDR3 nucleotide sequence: TGTGCCACCTGGGACGGGCGAGCAGATTATTATAAGAAACTCTTT.